This note documents a single T cell receptor (beta chain) sequence. Its cognate antigen is unknown. Inclusion required at least two post-ART and at least one pre-ART PBMC samples. The data were taken from a study of long-term antiretroviral therapy in people with HIV. General study results and limits: Diversity remained lower than transplant donor controls, even though it increased after ART.

This was the immunoSEQ v3.0 assay at survey level. Generated by immunoSEQ multiplex PCR, the TCRdb table keeps only in-frame clones and is missing some. The table has around 21,000 clones, roughly 80% seen once. V lost 3 bases, J lost 5 bases, and 16 bases lay in between. Germline V lookup: CDR1 LNHDA, CDR2 SQIVND (reference sequence). This CDR3 is 15 amino acids long. This receptor was identified in a man between 18 and 29 years old with HIV. The sample consisted of unsorted PBMCs, taken about 4 years after starting antiretroviral therapy. The chain combines TRBV19 with TRBJ1-1, with a possible D match to TRBD1 (6 bases). DNA of the CDR3: TGTGCCAGTAGTATCAGAAAGGGGGTTGTTACTGAAGCTTTCTTT. Residues: CASSIRKGVVTEAFF. Full variable domain (outside the CDR3, taken from reference TRBV19 and TRBJ1-1): DGGITQSPKYLFRKEGQNVTLSCEQNLNHDAMYWYRQDPGQGLRLIYYSQIVNDFQKGDIAEGYSVSREKKESFPLTVTSAQKNPTAFYLCASSIRKGVVTEAFFGQGTRLTVV.